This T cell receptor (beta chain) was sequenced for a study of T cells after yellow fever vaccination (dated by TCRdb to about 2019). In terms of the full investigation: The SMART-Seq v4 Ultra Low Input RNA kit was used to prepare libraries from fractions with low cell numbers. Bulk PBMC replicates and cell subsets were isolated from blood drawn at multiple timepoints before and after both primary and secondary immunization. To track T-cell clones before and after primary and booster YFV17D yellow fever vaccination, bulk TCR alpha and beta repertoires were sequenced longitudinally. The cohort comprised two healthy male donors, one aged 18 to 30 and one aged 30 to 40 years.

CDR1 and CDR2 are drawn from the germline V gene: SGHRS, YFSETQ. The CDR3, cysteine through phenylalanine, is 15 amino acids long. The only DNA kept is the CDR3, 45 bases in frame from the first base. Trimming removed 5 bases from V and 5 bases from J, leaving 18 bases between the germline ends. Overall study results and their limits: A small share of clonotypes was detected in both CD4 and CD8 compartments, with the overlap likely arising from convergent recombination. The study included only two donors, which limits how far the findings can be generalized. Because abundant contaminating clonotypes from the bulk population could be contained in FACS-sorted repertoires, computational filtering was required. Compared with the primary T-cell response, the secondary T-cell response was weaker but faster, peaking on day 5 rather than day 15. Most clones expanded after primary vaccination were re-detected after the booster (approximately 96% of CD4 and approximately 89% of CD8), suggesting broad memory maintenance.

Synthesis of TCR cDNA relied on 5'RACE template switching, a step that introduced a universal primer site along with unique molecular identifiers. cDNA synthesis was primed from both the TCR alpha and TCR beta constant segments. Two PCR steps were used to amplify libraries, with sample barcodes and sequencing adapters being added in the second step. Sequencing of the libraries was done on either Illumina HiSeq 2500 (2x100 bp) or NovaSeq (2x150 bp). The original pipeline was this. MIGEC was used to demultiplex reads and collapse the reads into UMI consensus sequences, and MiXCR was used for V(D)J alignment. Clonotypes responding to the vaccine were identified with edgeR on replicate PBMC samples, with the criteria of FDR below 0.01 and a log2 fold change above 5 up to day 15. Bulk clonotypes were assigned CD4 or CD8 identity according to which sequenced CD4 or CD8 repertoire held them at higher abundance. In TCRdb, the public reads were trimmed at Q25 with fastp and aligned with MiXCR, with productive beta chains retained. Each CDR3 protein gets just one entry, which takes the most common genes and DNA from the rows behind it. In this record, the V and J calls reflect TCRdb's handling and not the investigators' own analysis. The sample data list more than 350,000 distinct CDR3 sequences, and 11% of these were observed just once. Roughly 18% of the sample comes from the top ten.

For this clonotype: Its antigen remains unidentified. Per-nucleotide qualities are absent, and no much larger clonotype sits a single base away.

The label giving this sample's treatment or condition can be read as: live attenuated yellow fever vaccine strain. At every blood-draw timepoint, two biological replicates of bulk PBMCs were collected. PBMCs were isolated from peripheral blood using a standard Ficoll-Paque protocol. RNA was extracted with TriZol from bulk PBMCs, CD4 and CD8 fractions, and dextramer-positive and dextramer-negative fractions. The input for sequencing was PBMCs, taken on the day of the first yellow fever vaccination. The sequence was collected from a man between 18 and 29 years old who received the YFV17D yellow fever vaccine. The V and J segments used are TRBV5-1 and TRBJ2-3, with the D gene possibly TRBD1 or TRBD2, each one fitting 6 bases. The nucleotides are TGCGCCAGCAGTGGAGGGGGTGAAACCGGAGATACGCAGTATTTT. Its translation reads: CASSGGGETGDTQYF.